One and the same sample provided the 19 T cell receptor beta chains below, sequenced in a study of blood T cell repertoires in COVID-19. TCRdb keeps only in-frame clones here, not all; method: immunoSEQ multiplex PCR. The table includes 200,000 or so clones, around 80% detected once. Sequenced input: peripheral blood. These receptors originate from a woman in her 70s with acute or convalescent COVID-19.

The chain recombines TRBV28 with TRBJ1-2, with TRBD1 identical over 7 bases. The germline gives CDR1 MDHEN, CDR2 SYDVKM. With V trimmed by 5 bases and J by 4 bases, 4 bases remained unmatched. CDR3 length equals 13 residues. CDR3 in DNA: TGTGCCAGCAGTACACAGGGGACCTATGGCTACACCTTC. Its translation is CASSTQGTYGYTF.

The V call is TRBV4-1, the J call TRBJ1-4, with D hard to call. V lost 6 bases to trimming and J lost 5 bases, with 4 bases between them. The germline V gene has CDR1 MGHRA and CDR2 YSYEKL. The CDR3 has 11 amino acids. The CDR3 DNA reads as TGCGCCAGCAGGGCAAATGAAAAACTGTTTTTT. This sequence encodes CASRANEKLFF.

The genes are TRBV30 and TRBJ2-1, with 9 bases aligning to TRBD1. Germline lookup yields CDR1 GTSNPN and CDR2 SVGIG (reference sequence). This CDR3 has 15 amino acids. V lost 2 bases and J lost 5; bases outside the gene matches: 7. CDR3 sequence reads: CAWSPGDRDDNEQFF. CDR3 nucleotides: TGTGCCTGGAGTCCCGGGGACAGGGACGACAATGAGCAGTTCTTC. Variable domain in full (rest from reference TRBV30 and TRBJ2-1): SQTIHQWPATLVQPVGSPLSLECTVEGTSNPNLYWYRQAAGRGLQLLFYSVGIGQISSEVPQNLSASRPQDRQFILSSKKLLLSDSGFYLCAWSPGDRDDNEQFFGPGTRLTVL.

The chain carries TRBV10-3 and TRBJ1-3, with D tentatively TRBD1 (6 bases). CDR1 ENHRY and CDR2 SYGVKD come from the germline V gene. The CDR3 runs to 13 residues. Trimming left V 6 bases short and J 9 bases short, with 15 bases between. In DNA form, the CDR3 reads TGTGCCATCAGCGGACAGCGCTCGGGCACCATATATTTT. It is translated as CAISGQRSGTIYF.

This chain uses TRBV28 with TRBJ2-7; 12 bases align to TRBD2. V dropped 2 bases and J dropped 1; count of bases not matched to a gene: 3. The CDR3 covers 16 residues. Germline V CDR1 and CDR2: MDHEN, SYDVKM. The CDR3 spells CASSLGLAGPSYEQYF. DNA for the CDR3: TGTGCCAGCAGTTTAGGACTAGCGGGGCCATCCTACGAGCAGTACTTC.

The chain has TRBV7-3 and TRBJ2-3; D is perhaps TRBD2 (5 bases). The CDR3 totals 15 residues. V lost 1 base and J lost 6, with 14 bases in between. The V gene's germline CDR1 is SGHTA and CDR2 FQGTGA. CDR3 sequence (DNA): TGTGCCAGCAGCTTAAGCGGGCTTACATCGGATACGCAGTATTTT. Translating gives CASSLSGLTSDTQYF.

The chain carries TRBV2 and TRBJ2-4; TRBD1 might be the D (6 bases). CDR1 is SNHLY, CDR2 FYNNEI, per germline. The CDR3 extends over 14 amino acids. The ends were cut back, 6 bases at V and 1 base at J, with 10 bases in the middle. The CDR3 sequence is CASRDSGAKNIQYF. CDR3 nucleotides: TGTGCCAGCAGGGACAGTGGGGCCAAAAACATTCAGTACTTC.

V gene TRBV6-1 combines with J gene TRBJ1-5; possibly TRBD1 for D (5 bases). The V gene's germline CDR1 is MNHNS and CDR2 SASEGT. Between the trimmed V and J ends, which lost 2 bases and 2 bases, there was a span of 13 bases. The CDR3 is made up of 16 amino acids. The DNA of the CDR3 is TGTGCCAGCAGTGAACCAGGGCTCTTGGGCAATCAGCCCCAGCATTTT. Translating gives CASSEPGLLGNQPQHF.

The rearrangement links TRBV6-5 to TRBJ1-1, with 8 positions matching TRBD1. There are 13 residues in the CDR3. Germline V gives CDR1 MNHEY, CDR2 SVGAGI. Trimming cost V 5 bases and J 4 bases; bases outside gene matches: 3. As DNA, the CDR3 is TGTGCCAGCAGTCGACAGGGGAGCACTGAAGCTTTCTTT. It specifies CASSRQGSTEAFF.

The CDR3 here is CASSSDPTGNEQFF. The CDR3 DNA follows: TGTGCCAGCAGCTCCGATCCGACAGGCAATGAGCAGTTCTTC. The chain couples TRBV5-4 to TRBJ2-1; TRBD1 is a possible D gene (6 bases). V lost 3 bases to trimming and J lost 6 bases, with 13 bases between them. Germline CDR1 is SGHNT and CDR2 is YYREEE (reference sequence). This CDR3 has 14 amino acids.

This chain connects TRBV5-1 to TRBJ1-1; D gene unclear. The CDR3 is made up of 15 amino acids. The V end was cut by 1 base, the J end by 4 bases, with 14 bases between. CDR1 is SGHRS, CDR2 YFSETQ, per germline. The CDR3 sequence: CASSLRAMRSTEAFF. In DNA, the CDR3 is TGCGCCAGCAGCTTGAGAGCCATGAGGAGCACTGAAGCTTTCTTT.

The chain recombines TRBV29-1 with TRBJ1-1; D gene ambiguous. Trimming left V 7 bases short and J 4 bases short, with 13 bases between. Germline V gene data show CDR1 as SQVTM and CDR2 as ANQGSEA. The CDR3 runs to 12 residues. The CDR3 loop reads CSARPSGTEAFF. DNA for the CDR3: TGCAGCGCCCGGCCGAGCGGCACTGAAGCTTTCTTT.

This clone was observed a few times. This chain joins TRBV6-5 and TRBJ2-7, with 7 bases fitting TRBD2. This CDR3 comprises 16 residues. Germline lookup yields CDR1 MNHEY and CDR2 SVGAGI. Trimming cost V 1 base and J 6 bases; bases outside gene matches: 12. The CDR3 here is CASSYYVGGGLAEQYF. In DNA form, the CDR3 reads TGTGCCAGCAGTTACTACGTCGGGGGAGGGTTGGCCGAGCAGTACTTC.

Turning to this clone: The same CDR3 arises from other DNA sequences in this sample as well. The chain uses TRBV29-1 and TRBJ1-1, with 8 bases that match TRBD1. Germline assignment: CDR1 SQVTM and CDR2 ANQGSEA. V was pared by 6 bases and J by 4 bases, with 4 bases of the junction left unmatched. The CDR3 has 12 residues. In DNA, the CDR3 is TGCAGCGTGCGTGACAGGGGCACTGAAGCTTTCTTT. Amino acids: CSVRDRGTEAFF.

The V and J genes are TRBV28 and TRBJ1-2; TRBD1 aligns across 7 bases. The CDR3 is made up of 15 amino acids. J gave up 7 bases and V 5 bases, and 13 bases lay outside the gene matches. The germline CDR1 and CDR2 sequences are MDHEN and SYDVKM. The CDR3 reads CASSTTGAPPPGYTF. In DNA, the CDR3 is TGTGCCAGCAGTACAACAGGGGCACCCCCCCCTGGCTACACCTTC.

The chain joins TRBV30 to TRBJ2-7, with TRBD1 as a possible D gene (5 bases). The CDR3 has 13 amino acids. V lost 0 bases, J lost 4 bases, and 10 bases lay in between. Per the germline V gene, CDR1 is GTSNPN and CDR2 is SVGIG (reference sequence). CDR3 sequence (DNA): TGTGCCTGGAGTGTACCAGGGCGGTACGAGCAGTACTTC. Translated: CAWSVPGRYEQYF.

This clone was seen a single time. The CDR3 sequence is CASSFIIDQGEAGELFF. In DNA form, the CDR3 reads TGTGCCAGCAGCTTCATTATAGACCAGGGGGAAGCCGGGGAGCTGTTTTTT. The genes are TRBV5-8 and TRBJ2-2; 7 nucleotides line up with TRBD1. J gave up 6 bases and V 2 bases, and 13 bases lay outside the gene matches. CDR3 length equals 17 residues. CDR1 and CDR2 from the germline V gene are SGHTS and YDEGEE.

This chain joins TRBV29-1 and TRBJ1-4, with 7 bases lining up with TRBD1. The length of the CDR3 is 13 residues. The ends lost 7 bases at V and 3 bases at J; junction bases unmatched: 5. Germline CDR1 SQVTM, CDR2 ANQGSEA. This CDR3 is CSAAGTANEKLFF. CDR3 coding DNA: TGCAGCGCAGCCGGGACAGCTAATGAAAAACTGTTTTTT.

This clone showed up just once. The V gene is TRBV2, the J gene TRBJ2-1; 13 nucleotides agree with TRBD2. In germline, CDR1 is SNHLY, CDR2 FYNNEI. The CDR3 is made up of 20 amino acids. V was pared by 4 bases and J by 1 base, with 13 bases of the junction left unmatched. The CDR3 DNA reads TGTGCCAGCAGTGCCAAAGCGGGACTAGCGGGATGGAGGTCCTACAATGAGCAGTTCTTC. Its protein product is CASSAKAGLAGWRSYNEQFF.